This is a list of T cell receptor beta chains from one sample in a study of T cells in localized non-small cell lung cancer. The protocol was immunoSEQ multiplex PCR, while the TCRdb copy is restricted to in-frame clones and leaves out a portion. The sample carries 50,000 to 75,000 clones, 85% to 90% recorded once. The starting material was peripheral blood, obtained before any cancer treatment. The receptors shown here come from a man between 40 and 70 years old with stage I squamous cell lung carcinoma. Each CDR3 is given with its conserved first and last residue. Each record gives: clone size, V gene, J gene, D gene, CDR3 DNA, CDR3 protein. The D gene is left open where the match is weak. The size of a clone is reported for some rows only, either as once, few or many, or as a class for expanded clones.

.	TRBV30	TRBJ1-1	TRBD1	TGTGCCTGGAGTGTGGGGGGGACAGGGAACACTGAAGCTTTCTTT	CAWSVGGTGNTEAFF
few	TRBV20-1	TRBJ2-5	.	TGCAGTGCCCTACTCGGGGAGACCCAGTACTTC	CSALLGETQYF
.	TRBV7-9	TRBJ2-6	.	TGTGCCAGCAGCTTAGAGGGCTCTGGGGCCAACGTCCTGACTTTC	CASSLEGSGANVLTF
.	TRBV6-5	TRBJ1-1	TRBD1	TGTGCCAGCAGTCCAACAGGGGAGACTGAAGCTTTCTTT	CASSPTGETEAFF
few	TRBV28	TRBJ1-5	.	TGTGCCAGCAGTCCGACCATTGGGCATCAGCCCCAGCATTTT	CASSPTIGHQPQHF
.	TRBV30	TRBJ1-2	.	TGTGCCTGGAGTGTACCACAGGGAGGAGGCTACACCTTC	CAWSVPQGGGYTF
.	TRBV6-5	TRBJ2-1	TRBD2	TGTGCCAGCAGTTTCCTAGCGGTTTACAATGAGCAGTTCTTC	CASSFLAVYNEQFF
.	TRBV9	TRBJ2-2	TRBD2	TGTGCCAGCAGCAGCGGGGGTAGCGGGGAGCTGTTTTTT	CASSSGGSGELFF
.	TRBV4-3	TRBJ2-7	TRBD1	TGCGCCAGCAGCCAAGATTCGGACAGGGGTGGAGGGCAGTACTTC	CASSQDSDRGGGQYF
.	TRBV4-3	TRBJ2-3	TRBD1	TGCGCCAGCAGCCCACGAGGGGGCACCGGCACAGATACGCAGTATTTT	CASSPRGGTGTDTQYF
once	TRBV2	TRBJ2-7	.	TGTGCCAGCAGGGGTAGACAGGTTTCGGACGAGCAGTACTTC	CASRGRQVSDEQYF
.	TRBV27	TRBJ1-5	.	TGTGCCAGCAGTTTAGTCCCCGAGGCCCCTAATCAGCCCCAGCATTTT	CASSLVPEAPNQPQHF
.	TRBV5-1	TRBJ2-3	.	TGCGCCAGCAGCTTTGCTTGGGACGACCAGCTTTATGACACAGATACGCAGTATTTT	CASSFAWDDQLYDTDTQYF
once	TRBV11-3	TRBJ2-1	.	TGTGCCAGCAGCTTACGTGGGAGTACTGGGAATGAGCAGTTCTTC	CASSLRGSTGNEQFF